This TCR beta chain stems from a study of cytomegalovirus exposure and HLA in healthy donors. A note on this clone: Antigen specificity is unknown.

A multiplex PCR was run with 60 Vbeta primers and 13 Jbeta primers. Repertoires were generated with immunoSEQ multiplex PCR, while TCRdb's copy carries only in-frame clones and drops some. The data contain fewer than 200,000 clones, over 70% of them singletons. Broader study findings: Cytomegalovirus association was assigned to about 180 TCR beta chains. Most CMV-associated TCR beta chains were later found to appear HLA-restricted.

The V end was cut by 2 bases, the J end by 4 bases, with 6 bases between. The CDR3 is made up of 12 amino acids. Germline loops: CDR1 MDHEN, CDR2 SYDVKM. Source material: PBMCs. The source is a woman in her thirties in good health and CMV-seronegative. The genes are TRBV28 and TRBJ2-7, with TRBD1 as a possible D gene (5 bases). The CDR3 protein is CASSLAGYEQYF. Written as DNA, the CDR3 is TGTGCCAGCAGTTTAGCAGGGTACGAGCAGTACTTC.